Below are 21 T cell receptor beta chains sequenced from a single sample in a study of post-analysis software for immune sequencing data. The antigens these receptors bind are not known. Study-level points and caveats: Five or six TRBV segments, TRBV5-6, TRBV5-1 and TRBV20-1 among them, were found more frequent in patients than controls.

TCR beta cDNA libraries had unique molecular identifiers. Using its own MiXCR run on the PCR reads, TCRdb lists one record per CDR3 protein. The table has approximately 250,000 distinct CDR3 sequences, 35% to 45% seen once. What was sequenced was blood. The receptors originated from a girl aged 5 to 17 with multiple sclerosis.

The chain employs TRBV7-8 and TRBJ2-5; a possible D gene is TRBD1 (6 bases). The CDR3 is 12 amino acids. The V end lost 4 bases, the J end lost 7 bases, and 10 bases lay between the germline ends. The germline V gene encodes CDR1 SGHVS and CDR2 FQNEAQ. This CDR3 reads CASSSTGRTQYF. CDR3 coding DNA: TGTGCCAGCAGCTCGACAGGACGGACCCAGTACTTC.

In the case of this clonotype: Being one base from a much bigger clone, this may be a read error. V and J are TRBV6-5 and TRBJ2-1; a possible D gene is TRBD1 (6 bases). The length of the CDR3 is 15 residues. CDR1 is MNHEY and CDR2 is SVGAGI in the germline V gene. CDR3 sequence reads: CASSYEGVSYNGQFF. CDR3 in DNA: TGTGCCAGCAGTTACGAGGGGGTTTCCTACAATGGGCAGTTCTTC.

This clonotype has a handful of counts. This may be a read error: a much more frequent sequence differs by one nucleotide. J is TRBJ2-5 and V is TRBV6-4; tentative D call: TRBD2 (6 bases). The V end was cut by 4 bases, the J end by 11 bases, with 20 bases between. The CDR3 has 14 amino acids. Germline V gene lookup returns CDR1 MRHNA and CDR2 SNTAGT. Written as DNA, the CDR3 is TGTGCCAGCAGTGTTCGCGGCGGGGTGAATGAGCAGTACTTC. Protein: CASSVRGGVNEQYF.

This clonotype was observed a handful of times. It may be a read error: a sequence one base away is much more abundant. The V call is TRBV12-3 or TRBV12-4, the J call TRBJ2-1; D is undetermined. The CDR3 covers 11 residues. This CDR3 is CAGSFRDEQFF. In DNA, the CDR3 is TGTGCCGGCAGTTTCCGGGATGAGCAGTTCTTC.

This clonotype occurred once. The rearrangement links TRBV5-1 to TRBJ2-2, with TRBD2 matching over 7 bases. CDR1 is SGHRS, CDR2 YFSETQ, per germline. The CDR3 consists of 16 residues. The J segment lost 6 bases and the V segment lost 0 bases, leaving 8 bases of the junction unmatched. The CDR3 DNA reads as TGCGCCAGCAGCTTGGATTCCGGGGGGTTTGCCGGGGAGCTGTTTTTT. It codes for CASSLDSGGFAGELFF.

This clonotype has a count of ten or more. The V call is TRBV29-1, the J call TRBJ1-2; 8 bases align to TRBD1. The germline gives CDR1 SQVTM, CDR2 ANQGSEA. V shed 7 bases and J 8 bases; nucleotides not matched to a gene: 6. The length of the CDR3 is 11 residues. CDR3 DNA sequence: TGCAGCGCGGGACAGGTTCCGGGCTACACCTTC. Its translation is CSAGQVPGYTF. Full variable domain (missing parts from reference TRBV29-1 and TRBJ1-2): SAVISQKPSRDICQRGTSLTIQCQVDSQVTMMFWYRQQPGQSLTLIATANQGSEATYESGFVIDKFPISRPNLTFSTLTVSNMSPEDSSIYLCSAGQVPGYTFGSGTRLTVV.

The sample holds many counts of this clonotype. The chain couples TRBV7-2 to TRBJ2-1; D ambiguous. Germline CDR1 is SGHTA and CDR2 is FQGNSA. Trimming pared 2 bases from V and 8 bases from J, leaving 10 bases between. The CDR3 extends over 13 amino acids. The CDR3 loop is CASSLRPAHEQFF. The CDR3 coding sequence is TGTGCCAGCAGCTTAAGGCCGGCCCATGAGCAGTTCTTC.

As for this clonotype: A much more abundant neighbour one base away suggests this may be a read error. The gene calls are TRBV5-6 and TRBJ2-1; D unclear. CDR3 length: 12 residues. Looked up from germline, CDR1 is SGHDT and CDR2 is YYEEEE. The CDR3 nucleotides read TGTGCCAGCAGCTTAACGAAGAATGGGCAGTTCTTC. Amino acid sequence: CASSLTKNGQFF.

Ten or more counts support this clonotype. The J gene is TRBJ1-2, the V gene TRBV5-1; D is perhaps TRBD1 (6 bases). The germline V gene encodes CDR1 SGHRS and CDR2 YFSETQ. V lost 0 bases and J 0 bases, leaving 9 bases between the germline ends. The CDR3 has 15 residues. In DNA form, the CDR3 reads TGCGCCAGCAGCTTGGTGGCAGGGGCTAACTATGGCTACACCTTC. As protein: CASSLVAGANYGYTF.

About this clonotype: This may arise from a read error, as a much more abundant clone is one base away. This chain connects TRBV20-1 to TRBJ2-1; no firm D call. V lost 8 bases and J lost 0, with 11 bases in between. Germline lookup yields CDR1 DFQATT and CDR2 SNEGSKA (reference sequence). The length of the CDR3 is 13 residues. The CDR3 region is CSPMHSSYNEQFF. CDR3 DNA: TGCAGTCCTATGCATAGCTCCTACAATGAGCAGTTCTTC.

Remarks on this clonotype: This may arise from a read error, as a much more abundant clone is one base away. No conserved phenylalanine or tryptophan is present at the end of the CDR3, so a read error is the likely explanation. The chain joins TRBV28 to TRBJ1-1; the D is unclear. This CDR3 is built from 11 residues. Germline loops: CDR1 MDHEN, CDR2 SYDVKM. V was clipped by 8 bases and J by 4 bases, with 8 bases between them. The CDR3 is CASGVATEAFL. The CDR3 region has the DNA TGTGCCAGCGGGGTAGCCACTGAAGCTTTCTTG.

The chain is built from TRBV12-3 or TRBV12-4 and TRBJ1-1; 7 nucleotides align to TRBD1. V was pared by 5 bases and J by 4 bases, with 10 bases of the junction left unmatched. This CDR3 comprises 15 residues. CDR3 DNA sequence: TGTGCCAGCAGTAGAGGGACAGCAGGGACCACTGAAGCTTTCTTT. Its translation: CASSRGTAGTTEAFF.

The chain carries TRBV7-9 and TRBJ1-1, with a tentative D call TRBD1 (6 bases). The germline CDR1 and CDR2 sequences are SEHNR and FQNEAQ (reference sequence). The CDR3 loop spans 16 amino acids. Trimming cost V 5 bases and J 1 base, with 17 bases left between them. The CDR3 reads CASSQTGGSGNTEAFF. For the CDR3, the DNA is TGTGCCAGCAGCCAAACCGGGGGCTCAGGGAACACTGAAGCTTTCTTT.

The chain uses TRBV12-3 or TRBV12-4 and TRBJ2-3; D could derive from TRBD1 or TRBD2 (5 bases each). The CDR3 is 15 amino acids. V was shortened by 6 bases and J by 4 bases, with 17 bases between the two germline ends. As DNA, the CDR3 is TGTGCCAGCAGCCCGAGGGGTGCGGGCGCAGATACGCAGTATTTT. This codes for CASSPRGAGADTQYF.

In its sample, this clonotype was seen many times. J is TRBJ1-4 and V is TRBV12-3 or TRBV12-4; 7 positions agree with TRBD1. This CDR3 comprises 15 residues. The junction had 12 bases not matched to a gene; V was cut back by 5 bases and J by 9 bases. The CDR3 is CASSPGRQGDQKLFF. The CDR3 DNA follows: TGTGCCAGCAGTCCCGGCCGACAGGGTGACCAAAAACTGTTTTTT.

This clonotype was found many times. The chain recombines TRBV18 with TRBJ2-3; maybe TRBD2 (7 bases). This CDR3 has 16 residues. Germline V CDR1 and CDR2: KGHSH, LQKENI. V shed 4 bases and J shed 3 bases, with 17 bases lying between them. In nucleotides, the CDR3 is TGTGCCAGCTCACGACGCCCGCGGGGGCCGACAGATACGCAGTATTTT. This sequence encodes CASSRRPRGPTDTQYF. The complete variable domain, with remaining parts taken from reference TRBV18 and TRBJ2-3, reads NAGVMQNPRHLVRRRGQEARLRCSPMKGHSHVYWYRQLPEEGLKFMVYLQKENIIDESGMPKERFSAEFPKEGPSILRIQQVVRGDSAAYFCASSRRPRGPTDTQYFGPGTRLTVL.

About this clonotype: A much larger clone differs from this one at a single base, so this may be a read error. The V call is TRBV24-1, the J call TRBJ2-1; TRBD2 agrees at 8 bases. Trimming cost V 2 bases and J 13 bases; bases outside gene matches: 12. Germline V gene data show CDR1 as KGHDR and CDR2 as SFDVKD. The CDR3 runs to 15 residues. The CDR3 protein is CATSDSLAGRETQFF. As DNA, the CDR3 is TGTGCCACCAGTGATTCTTTAGCGGGGAGGGAGACCCAGTTCTTC.

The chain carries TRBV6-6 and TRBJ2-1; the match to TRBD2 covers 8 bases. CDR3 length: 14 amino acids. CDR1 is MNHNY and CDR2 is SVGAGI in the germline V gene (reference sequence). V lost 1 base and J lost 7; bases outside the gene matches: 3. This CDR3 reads CASSYLREANEQFF. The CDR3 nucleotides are TGTGCCAGCAGTTACTTGCGGGAGGCAAATGAGCAGTTCTTC.

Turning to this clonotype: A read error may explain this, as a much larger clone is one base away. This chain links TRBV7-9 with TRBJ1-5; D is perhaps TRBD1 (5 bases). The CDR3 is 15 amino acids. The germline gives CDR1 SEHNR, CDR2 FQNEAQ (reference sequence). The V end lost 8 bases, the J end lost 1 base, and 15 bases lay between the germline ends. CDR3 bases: TGTGCCAGCGAGGGAGGAGGGGCGAGCAATCAGCCCCAGCATTTT. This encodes CASEGGGASNQPQHF.

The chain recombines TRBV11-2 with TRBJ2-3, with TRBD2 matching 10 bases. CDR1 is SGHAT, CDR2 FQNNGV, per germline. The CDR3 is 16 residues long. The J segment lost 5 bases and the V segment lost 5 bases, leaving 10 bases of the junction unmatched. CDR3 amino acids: CASSQGRLAGVDTQYF. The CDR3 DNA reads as TGTGCCAGCAGCCAGGGGCGGCTAGCGGGGGTAGATACGCAGTATTTT. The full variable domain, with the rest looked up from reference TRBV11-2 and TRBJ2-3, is EAGVAQSPRYKIIEKRQSVAFWCNPISGHATLYWYQQILGQGPKLLIQFQNNGVVDDSQLPKDRFSAERLKGVDSTLKIQPAKLEDSAVYLCASSQGRLAGVDTQYFGPGTRLTVL.

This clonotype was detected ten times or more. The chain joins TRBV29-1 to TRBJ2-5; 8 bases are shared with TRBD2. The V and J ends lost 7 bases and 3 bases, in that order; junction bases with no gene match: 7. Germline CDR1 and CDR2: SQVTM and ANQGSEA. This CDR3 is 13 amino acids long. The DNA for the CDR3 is TGCAGCGAAATAGCGGGATTCGAAGAGACCCAGTACTTC. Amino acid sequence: CSEIAGFEETQYF.